This TCR beta chain was sequenced in a study of cytomegalovirus exposure and HLA in healthy donors. Regarding the study as a whole: Productive rates of about 87% or about 30% were seen for most TCR beta V segments in an earlier analysis.

Concerning this clone: Antigen unknown.

PCR used 60 Vbeta primers and 13 Jbeta primers. Method: immunoSEQ multiplex PCR; TCRdb's copy keeps in-frame clones and lacks some. The sample has roughly 93,000 clones, approximately 80% seen once; the top ten hold 3%. Trimming cost V 2 bases and J 7 bases, with 12 bases left between them. This CDR3 region has 14 residues. The germline CDR1 and CDR2 sequences are KGHSH and LQKENI. The gene calls are TRBV18 and TRBJ2-1; D perhaps matches TRBD1 (5 bases). Sequencing was done on a sample of PBMCs. This TCR derives from a man aged 35-49 years in good health and CMV-seronegative. The CDR3 DNA follows: TGTGCCAGCTCACCAGCCCAGGGTGAGAATGAGCAGTTCTTC. It yields the protein CASSPAQGENEQFF.